These T cell receptor beta chains were read from a single sample in a study of radiotherapy plus CTLA-4 blockade in lung cancer. The repertoire was sequenced with immunoSEQ multiplex PCR; TCRdb's copy has only in-frame clones and lacks some. The table records about 28,000 clones, about 78% of them present only once. The sample here was peripheral blood, taken from a patient treated with radiotherapy plus ipilimumab. The origin of the receptors is a human donor with non-small cell lung cancer who had stable disease on radiotherapy plus ipilimumab. The CDR3 runs from the conserved cysteine through the conserved F or W. D genes are given only for firm matches. Expanded clones get a size class; other rows say once, few or many, or leave the size out.

few | TRBD2 | TRBJ2-2 | TRBV7-2 | TGTGCCAGCAGCTTAGGGCGGGGGGCGAACACCGGGGAGCTGTTTTTT | CASSLGRGANTGELFF
- | - | TRBJ1-1 | TRBV5-1 | TGCGCCAGCAGAAAACTATCGAGGAACACTGAAGCTTTCTTT | CASRKLSRNTEAFF
- | TRBD1 | TRBJ2-7 | TRBV10-3 | TGTGCCATCAGTGGACAGGGGGGAGCCTACGAGCAGTACTTC | CAISGQGGAYEQYF
- | TRBD1 | TRBJ2-7 | TRBV10-3 | TGTGCCATCAGACCAGGACAGGGTGACTACGAGCAGTACTTC | CAIRPGQGDYEQYF
- | TRBD1 | TRBJ1-2 | TRBV7-2 | TGTGCCAGCAGCCCCCCGGGACAGGGGAGATATGGCTACACCTTC | CASSPPGQGRYGYTF
- | - | TRBJ1-2 | TRBV6-5 | TGTGCCAGCAGCCGCGACAGTGGGGCTTATGGCTACACCTTC | CASSRDSGAYGYTF
- | TRBD1 | TRBJ1-1 | TRBV18 | TGTGCCAGCTCACAAAACAGGGGTTTGGGCACTGAAGCTTTCTTT | CASSQNRGLGTEAFF
- | - | TRBJ2-3 | TRBV7-2 | TGTGCCAGCAGCTTAGAAGGGGGCACAGATACGCAGTATTTT | CASSLEGGTDTQYF
once | - | TRBJ1-1 | TRBV15 | TGTGCCACCAGCATAAGACAGACTGTGAACACTGAAGCTTTCTTT | CATSIRQTVNTEAFF
- | - | TRBJ2-5 | TRBV21-1 | TGTGCCAGCAGCAAAGCGGGACACCCCTTAATCCAAGAGACCCAGTACTTC | CASSKAGHPLIQETQYF
- | - | TRBJ1-2 | TRBV5-1 | TGCGCCAGCAGCTTAGGAGGGTATGGCTACACCTTC | CASSLGGYGYTF
- | TRBD2 | TRBJ2-4 | TRBV4-2 | TGTGCCAGCAGCCAAGATTCTTCCCCGGGACTAGCGGGGGGGCAAGGGAACTTC | CASSQDSSPGLAGGQGNF
- | - | TRBJ2-7 | TRBV19 | TGTGCCAGTAGTGTACAGGGTCGGGGCTCCTACGAGCAGTACTTC | CASSVQGRGSYEQYF
- | - | TRBJ1-1 | TRBV19 | TGTGCCAGTAGGGGACTGAGCACTGAAGCTTTCTTT | CASRGLSTEAFF
- | - | TRBJ2-2 | TRBV29-1 | TGCAGCGCAACGCGGGCCGGGGAGCTGTTTTTT | CSATRAGELFF
- | - | TRBJ1-5 | TRBV19 | TGTGCCAGTAGTATTGGGGGCTTCGGCAATCAGCCCCAGCATTTT | CASSIGGFGNQPQHF
- | TRBD1 | TRBJ1-1 | TRBV7-9 | TGTGCCAGCAGCTCACGGACAGGGGGCAACACTGAAGCTTTCTTT | CASSSRTGGNTEAFF
- | - | TRBJ2-5 | TRBV11-2 | TGTGCCAGCAGCCCGAGACAGCTACGACAAGAGACCCAGTACTTC | CASSPRQLRQETQYF
- | - | TRBJ1-2 | TRBV6-4 | TGTGCCAGCAGTGACTCGACGGGGGGGCATAATGGCTACACCTTC | CASSDSTGGHNGYTF
- | - | TRBJ2-6 | TRBV15 | TGTGCCACCAGCAGAGAGGGGGACGTCCTGACTTTC | CATSREGDVLTF
- | TRBD1 | TRBJ1-2 | TRBV28 | TGTGCCAGCAGTTCGGGACAGGACGATGGCTACACCTTC | CASSSGQDDGYTF
- | - | TRBJ1-3 | TRBV7-2 | TGTGCCAGCAGCTTCTTCAACCGGGGGGTCCACTCTGGAAACACCATATATTTT | CASSFFNRGVHSGNTIYF
- | - | TRBJ1-5 | TRBV6-1 | TGTGCCAGTAGTGACGCGGTGTCTCAGCCCCAGCATTTT | CASSDAVSQPQHF
- | - | TRBJ2-1 | TRBV6-6 | TGTGCCAGCGCCACGGGCTGGGGGCAGTTCTTC | CASATGWGQFF
- | TRBD1 | TRBJ2-6 | TRBV7-9 | TGTGCCAGCAGCTTAGCTAAGGGACAGGGGGCGCGAGGGGCCAACGTCCTGACTTTC | CASSLAKGQGARGANVLTF
once | - | TRBJ1-2 | TRBV18 | TGTGCCAGCTCACCGGGTAGTTCTAACTATGGCTACACCTTC | CASSPGSSNYGYTF
once | - | TRBJ1-1 | TRBV5-1 | TGCGCCAGCAGCCCCGGACTCGGCACTGAAGCTTTCTTT | CASSPGLGTEAFF
few | - | TRBJ1-6 | TRBV10-2 | TGCGCCAGCAGTGAGTCTCAGGGGATACGATCACCCCTCCACTTT | CASSESQGIRSPLHF
- | - | TRBJ2-7 | TRBV19 | TGTGCCAGTAGTATAACCGGTGACGAGCAGTACTTC | CASSITGDEQYF
- | TRBD1 | TRBJ2-1 | TRBV29-1 | TGCAGCGTTGATCCGACAGGGACCTACAATGAGCAGTTCTTC | CSVDPTGTYNEQFF
few | TRBD1 | TRBJ1-2 | TRBV4-1 | TGCGCCAGCAGCCAATTTTGGACAGGGGTTTCTAACTATGGCTACACCTTC | CASSQFWTGVSNYGYTF
- | TRBD1 | TRBJ1-2 | TRBV5-1 | TGCGCCAGCAGCCCCGGACAGGAGAACTATGGCTACACCTTC | CASSPGQENYGYTF
few | - | TRBJ2-3 | TRBV19 | TGTGCCAGTAGTATCGGGACAGATACGCAGTATTTT | CASSIGTDTQYF
- | - | TRBJ2-6 | TRBV9 | TGTGCCAGCAGCGTAGTAGCGGAAGTCTACTCTGGGGCCAACGTCCTGACTTTC | CASSVVAEVYSGANVLTF
- | - | TRBJ1-1 | TRBV6-5 | TGTGCCAGCAGCTCCGACCGGGGGGGCACTGAAGCTTTCTTT | CASSSDRGGTEAFF
- | - | TRBJ1-2 | TRBV9 | TGTGCCAGCGGTGAGCAGGCCACTAACTATGGCTACACCTTC | CASGEQATNYGYTF
- | TRBD1 | TRBJ1-2 | TRBV28 | TGTGCCAGCAGCCCGCCAGGGGGCAACTATGGCTACACCTTC | CASSPPGGNYGYTF
- | - | TRBJ1-1 | TRBV6-6 | TGTGCCAGCAGTTACTCGGGGGTGAGCACTGAAGCTTTCTTT | CASSYSGVSTEAFF
once | - | TRBJ1-5 | TRBV18 | TGTGCCAGCTCACCACGGGCGAGCAATCAGCCCCAGCATTTT | CASSPRASNQPQHF
- | TRBD2 | TRBJ2-5 | TRBV7-2 | TGTGCCAGCAGCTTATCTAGCGGGGGAGGTCAGGAGACCCAGTACTTC | CASSLSSGGGQETQYF
- | - | TRBJ2-2 | TRBV7-2 | TGTGCCAGCAGCTTCGGCAGGTCGAACACCGGGGAGCTGTTTTTT | CASSFGRSNTGELFF
- | TRBD1 | TRBJ1-5 | TRBV28 | TGTGCCAGCAGTTTACGGCTGGACAGGGGAAGGCGGGGGCCCCAGCATTTT | CASSLRLDRGRRGPQHF
- | TRBD1 | TRBJ1-2 | TRBV5-1 | TGCGCCAGCAGCATCCAGGGGGCTTTAGACTATGGCTACACCTTC | CASSIQGALDYGYTF
- | TRBD1 | TRBJ2-7 | TRBV5-1 | TGCGCTCGCAGGACGGACAGGGGGCCTCTGGGGGAGCAGTACTTC | CARRTDRGPLGEQYF
- | TRBD1 | TRBJ1-1 | TRBV6-6 | TGTGCCAGCAGTTACCGCCAGGGGGCTGAAGCTTTCTTT | CASSYRQGAEAFF